In its sample, the clone carrying this TCR beta chain was seen many times. Each CDR3 protein gets one entry after TCRdb re-called the RT-PCR reads with MiXCR. In the table there are fewer than 800,000 distinct CDR3 sequences, 13% to 15% of which are singletons. Trimming cost V 5 bases and J 3 bases; bases outside gene matches: 9. The CDR3 has 15 residues. This sequence was found in a female donor in good health, serving as a healthy control. The material sequenced was memory CD4+ T cells from blood. V and J are TRBV12-3 or TRBV12-4 and TRBJ2-7, with TRBD2 matching 8 bases. The CDR3 DNA reads as TGTGCCAGCAGTGGTAGCGGGGCCCAGCACTACGAGCAGTACTTC. It codes for CASSGSGAQHYEQYF.